The clone carrying this TCR beta chain was found once. Its specificity is unknown. The data derive from a study of shared clonotypes between healthy human individuals. General study findings and limits: Rarefaction demonstrated incomplete sorted-subset sequencing despite large depth.

Assay used: immunoSEQ multiplex PCR; TCRdb lists only in-frame clones, some missing. The table includes approximately 620,000 clones, more than 95% detected once. The clonotype was recovered from a woman aged 30 to 39 in good health. Sequenced material: naive CD4+ T cells sorted from blood. Subset: CD45RA+ positively selected.

The CDR3 loop reads CASSSAGGPGGELFF. The CDR3 DNA follows: TGTGCCAGCAGCTCAGCGGGAGGGCCGGGCGGGGAGCTGTTTTTT. This chain links TRBV11-2 with TRBJ2-2; TRBD2 matches at 10 bases. Germline V gene sequence: CDR1 SGHAT, CDR2 FQNNGV. J gave up 7 bases and V 4 bases, and 6 bases lay outside the gene matches. The CDR3 spans 15 residues.